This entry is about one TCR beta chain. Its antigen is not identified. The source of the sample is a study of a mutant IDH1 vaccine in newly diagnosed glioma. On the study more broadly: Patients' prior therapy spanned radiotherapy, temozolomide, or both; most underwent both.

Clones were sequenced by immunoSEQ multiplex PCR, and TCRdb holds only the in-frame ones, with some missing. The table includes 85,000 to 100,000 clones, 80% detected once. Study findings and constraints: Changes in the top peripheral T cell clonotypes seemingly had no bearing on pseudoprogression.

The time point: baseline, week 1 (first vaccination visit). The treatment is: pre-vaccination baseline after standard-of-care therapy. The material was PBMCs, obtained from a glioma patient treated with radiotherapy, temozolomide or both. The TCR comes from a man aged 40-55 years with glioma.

CDR3 nucleotides: TGTGCCTGGACTTACCCTCGGGACAGGGTCGACTACACCTTC. Protein product: CAWTYPRDRVDYTF. The J gene is TRBJ1-2, the V gene TRBV30, with 9 bases aligning to TRBD1. Trimming cost V 4 bases and J 10 bases; bases outside gene matches: 13. The CDR3 is made up of 14 amino acids. CDR1 is GTSNPN and CDR2 is SVGIG in the germline V gene (reference sequence).